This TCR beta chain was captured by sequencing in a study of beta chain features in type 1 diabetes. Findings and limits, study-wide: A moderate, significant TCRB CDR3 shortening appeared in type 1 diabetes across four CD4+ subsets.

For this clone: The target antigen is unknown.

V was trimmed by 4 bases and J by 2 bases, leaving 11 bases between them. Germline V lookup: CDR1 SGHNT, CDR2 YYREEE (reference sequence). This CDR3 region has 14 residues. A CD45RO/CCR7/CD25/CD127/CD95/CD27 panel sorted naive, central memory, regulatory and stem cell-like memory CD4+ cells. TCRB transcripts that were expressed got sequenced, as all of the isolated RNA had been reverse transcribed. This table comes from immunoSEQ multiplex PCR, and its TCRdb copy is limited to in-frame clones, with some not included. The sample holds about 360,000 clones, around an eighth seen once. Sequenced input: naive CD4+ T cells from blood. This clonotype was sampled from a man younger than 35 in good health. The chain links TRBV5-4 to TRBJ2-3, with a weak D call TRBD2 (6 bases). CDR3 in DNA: TGTGCCAGCAGCCGACTAGTTGCCACAGATACGCAGTATTTT. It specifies CASSRLVATDTQYF.